The 10 T cell receptor beta chains listed next were all sequenced from one sample in a study of radiotherapy plus CTLA-4 blockade in lung cancer. Measured with immunoSEQ multiplex PCR; TCRdb has only the in-frame clones, and not every one. The sample consists of 81,000 or so clones, 78% of them appearing once. The source material was peripheral blood, sampled from a patient treated with radiotherapy plus ipilimumab. Receptor source: a human donor with non-small cell lung cancer whose response to radiotherapy plus ipilimumab could not be evaluated. Some clones in this sample may be carry-over from other donors' samples.

The V and J genes are TRBV30 and TRBJ2-7, with a possible D match to TRBD1 (8 bases). The CDR3 totals 12 residues. V was cut by 5 bases and J by 7 bases, with 15 bases left in between. The germline V gene has CDR1 GTSNPN and CDR2 SVGIG (reference sequence). CDR3 bases: TGTGCCTGGGAGACAGGGGAGGGGGAGCAGTACTTC. Translation gives CAWETGEGEQYF.

This clone was counted a single time. The chain links TRBV7-9 to TRBJ1-2; D is undetermined. V was shortened by 1 base and J by 10 bases, with 10 bases between the two germline ends. CDR1 is SEHNR, CDR2 FQNEAQ, per germline (reference sequence). The CDR3 is 12 residues long. CDR3 nucleotides: TGTGCCAGCAGCTTAGGGTCCAGGCACTACACCTTC. It encodes CASSLGSRHYTF. Full variable domain (remainder filled in from reference TRBV7-9 and TRBJ1-2): DTGVSQNPRHKITKRGQNVTFRCDPISEHNRLYWYRQTLGQGPEFLTYFQNEAQLEKSRLLSDRFSAERPKGSFSTLEIQRTEQGDSAMYLCASSLGSRHYTFGSGTRLTVV.

This chain uses TRBV28 with TRBJ1-1; no clear D. Germline V lookup: CDR1 MDHEN, CDR2 SYDVKM. Trimming removed 6 bases from V and 1 base from J, with 6 bases in between. This CDR3 is 12 amino acids long. The CDR3: CASSRGNTEAFF. The CDR3 nucleotides are TGTGCCAGCAGCCGGGGGAACACTGAAGCTTTCTTT.

The chain carries TRBV15 and TRBJ2-7; D is unclear. The CDR3 has 13 residues. Germline CDR1 is LNHNV and CDR2 is YYDKDF (reference sequence). V was shortened by 2 bases and J by 5 bases, with 10 bases between the two germline ends. This CDR3 is CATSRLLAHEQYF. The CDR3 bases are TGTGCCACCAGCAGACTACTTGCTCACGAGCAGTACTTC. Looking up the rest from reference TRBV15 and TRBJ2-7 gives the full variable domain: DAMVIQNPRYQVTQFGKPVTLSCSQTLNHNVMYWYQQKSSQAPKLLFHYYDKDFNNEADTPDNFQSRRPNTSFCFLDIRSPGLGDTAMYLCATSRLLAHEQYFGPGTRLTVT.

This clone was counted only a few times. The chain couples TRBV28 to TRBJ1-1; unclear D gene. The CDR3 extends over 14 amino acids. With 6 bases removed from V and 1 base from J, the gap between germline ends came to 12 bases. Germline values: CDR1 MDHEN, CDR2 SYDVKM. The CDR3 reads CASSPIEPNTEAFF. The CDR3 bases are TGTGCCAGCAGCCCTATCGAGCCGAACACTGAAGCTTTCTTT. Combining the CDR3 with reference TRBV28 and TRBJ1-1 gives the whole variable domain DVKVTQSSRYLVKRTGEKVFLECVQDMDHENMFWYRQDPGLGLRLIYFSYDVKMKEKGDIPEGYSVSREKKERFSLILESASTNQTSMYLCASSPIEPNTEAFFGQGTRLTVV.

The chain uses TRBV28 and TRBJ2-2; 8 bases fit TRBD2. Per the germline V gene, CDR1 is MDHEN and CDR2 is SYDVKM. The CDR3 spans 15 residues. Losses at the gene ends were 5 bases for V and 4 bases for J; bases not matched to a gene: 6. As DNA, the CDR3 is TGTGCCAGCAGTCAAGGACTAGCTGGCACCGGGGAGCTGTTTTTT. This sequence encodes CASSQGLAGTGELFF.

The V gene is TRBV19, the J gene TRBJ1-1; D perhaps matches TRBD1 (5 bases). V lost 6 bases and J lost 0, with 11 bases in between. There are 14 residues in the CDR3. Per the germline V gene, CDR1 is LNHDA and CDR2 is SQIVND (reference sequence). The DNA of the CDR3 is TGTGCCAGTAGCCCTCCAGGGATGAACACTGAAGCTTTCTTT. Translated, it gives CASSPPGMNTEAFF.

Written as DNA, the CDR3 is TGTGCCAGCAGCTTAGCGCCCGGGGATGGCTACACCTTC. Residues: CASSLAPGDGYTF. The chain is built from TRBV7-9 and TRBJ1-2; the D is unclear. The CDR3 runs 13 residues. Germline lookup yields CDR1 SEHNR and CDR2 FQNEAQ (reference sequence). V was clipped by 0 bases and J by 6 bases, with 8 bases between them.

The rearrangement joins TRBV5-1 to TRBJ2-7, with TRBD1 identical over 12 bases. This CDR3 region has 14 residues. The germline CDR1 and CDR2 sequences are SGHRS and YFSETQ. V was pared by 4 bases and J by 5 bases, with 4 bases of the junction left unmatched. In nucleotides, the CDR3 is TGCGCCAGCAGCAGGGGACAGGGGGCCGACGAGCAGTACTTC. Residues: CASSRGQGADEQYF.

Concerning this clone: The sample carries other DNA sequences with the same CDR3. This rearrangement joins TRBV27 to TRBJ1-4; TRBD1 agrees at 8 bases. This CDR3 spans 15 amino acids. V trimming: 6 bases; J trimming: 3 bases; junction bases outside the gene matches: 6. The V gene's germline CDR1 is MNHEY and CDR2 SMNVEV (reference sequence). This CDR3 reads CASSGTGGANEKLFF. The DNA of the CDR3 is TGTGCCAGCAGCGGAACAGGGGGGGCTAATGAAAAACTGTTTTTT.